Below are 3 T cell receptor beta chains sequenced from a single sample in a study of CD8 T cells in Susac syndrome. The RNA input was roughly 0.45 to 1 ug, and it was reverse transcribed with random hexamers. Each CDR3 protein is one row after TCRdb ran MiXCR on the immunoSEQ multiplex PCR reads. The sample holds roughly 140,000 distinct CDR3 sequences; about 94% are singletons and the top ten take approximately 0.08%. Sequenced input: CD4+ T cells from PBMCs. These receptors came from a human donor with Susac syndrome.

The chain combines TRBV11-2 with TRBJ2-1; no definite D call. V was shortened by 6 bases and J by 9 bases, with 9 bases between the two germline ends. In germline, CDR1 is SGHAT, CDR2 FQNNGV. This CDR3 has 11 residues. CDR3 in DNA: TGTGCCAGCAGAGGCTACTTTGAGCAGTTCTTC. Protein sequence: CASRGYFEQFF.

The chain recombines TRBV11-2 with TRBJ2-6; D unresolved. V was pared by 2 bases and J by 0 bases, with 11 bases between. This CDR3 contains 17 residues. The V gene's germline CDR1 is SGHAT and CDR2 FQNNGV. The CDR3 here is CASSLQRTNSGANVLTF. The CDR3 bases are TGTGCCAGCAGCTTACAGAGGACCAACTCTGGGGCCAACGTCCTGACTTTC.

This chain connects TRBV5-1 to TRBJ2-7; TRBD1 matches 7 bases. The ends lost 4 bases at V and 5 bases at J; junction bases unmatched: 6. Per the germline V gene, CDR1 is SGHRS and CDR2 is YFSETQ. This CDR3 is 13 amino acids long. The CDR3 coding sequence is TGCGCCAGCAGCCTGACAGGGCTCAACGAGCAGTACTTC. It encodes CASSLTGLNEQYF.